Listed here are 8 T cell receptor beta chains from one sample, sequenced in a study of blood T cell repertoires in COVID-19. Sequenced by immunoSEQ multiplex PCR; TCRdb stores in-frame clones only, minus some. The table records about 120,000 clones, roughly 89% of them present only once. Material: peripheral blood. The receptors were gathered from a woman between 50 and 59 years old with acute or convalescent COVID-19.

V is TRBV30 and J is TRBJ1-5; 7 bases are a match to TRBD1. Per the germline V gene, CDR1 is GTSNPN and CDR2 is SVGIG (reference sequence). Unmatched junction bases numbered 9, after V lost 0 bases and J lost 4 bases. CDR3 size: 16 residues. The DNA for the CDR3 is TGTGCCTGGAGTGTAAATTTCAACAGGGGAAATCAGCCCCAGCATTTT. Residues: CAWSVNFNRGNQPQHF.

This clone appeared a single time. The chain couples TRBV10-3 to TRBJ2-7, with 15 bases lining up with TRBD2. V trimming: 6 bases; J trimming: 3 bases; junction bases outside the gene matches: 12. CDR1 and CDR2 (germline): ENHRY, SYGVKD. This CDR3 has 18 amino acids. The CDR3 DNA sequence: TGTGCCATCAGCCTTAGAGTCGGGACTAGCGGGAGGTTCTACGAGCAGTACTTC. It codes for CAISLRVGTSGRFYEQYF.

V usage is TRBV9 and J usage is TRBJ2-5; 8 bases fit TRBD2. CDR3 size: 17 residues. Germline assignment: CDR1 SGDLS and CDR2 YYNGEE. J was trimmed by 0 bases and V by 4 bases; bases with no gene match: 11. CDR3 loop: CASSPRGSGAYQETQYF. CDR3 in DNA: TGTGCCAGCAGCCCTAGAGGTAGCGGGGCGTACCAAGAGACCCAGTACTTC.

The gene calls are TRBV7-6 and TRBJ2-7; 9 nucleotides line up with TRBD1. Germline V lookup: CDR1 SGHVS, CDR2 FNYEAQ. CDR3 length: 15 amino acids. V shed 4 bases, J shed 1 base, and the junction held 5 bases outside the gene matches. CDR3 coding DNA: TGTGCCAGCAGCTACCGGGACAGGGAATCCTACGAGCAGTACTTC. Its protein product is CASSYRDRESYEQYF.

CDR3 DNA: TGTGCCAGCAGCTTAATACGGGGGGGGTCCGACACAAGCGAGCAGTACTTC. Amino acid sequence: CASSLIRGGSDTSEQYF. V gene TRBV11-2 combines with J gene TRBJ2-7; 8 bases match TRBD2. Germline V gene sequence: CDR1 SGHAT, CDR2 FQNNGV. Germline trimming cut 2 bases from V and 6 bases from J; bases unmatched to any gene: 15. The CDR3 sequence is 17 residues long.

In nucleotides, the CDR3 is TGTGCCAGCACCACGGGGAACACCGGGGAGCTGTTTTTT. As protein: CASTTGNTGELFF. V and J are TRBV6-1 and TRBJ2-2; no reliable D call. CDR3 length: 13 residues. Germline lookup yields CDR1 MNHNS and CDR2 SASEGT. V lost 7 bases and J lost 1, with 7 bases in between.

The chain employs TRBV6-5 and TRBJ2-7; D possibly corresponds to TRBD2 (6 bases). CDR1 MNHEY and CDR2 SVGAGI come from the germline V gene. V lost 8 bases to trimming and J lost 5 bases, with 13 bases between them. The CDR3 totals 12 residues. The CDR3 bases are TGTGCCAGCGAGGGACCTAGCGACGAGCAGTACTTC. It encodes CASEGPSDEQYF.

The rearrangement uses TRBV9 and TRBJ2-1; tentatively, D is TRBD1 (5 bases). Per the germline V gene, CDR1 is SGDLS and CDR2 is YYNGEE. The CDR3 is made up of 17 amino acids. V lost 0 bases and J 6 bases, leaving 19 bases between the germline ends. CDR3 region: CASSVGSLRAVGNEQFF. DNA of the CDR3: TGTGCCAGCAGCGTAGGAAGCCTCAGGGCCGTGGGCAATGAGCAGTTCTTC.